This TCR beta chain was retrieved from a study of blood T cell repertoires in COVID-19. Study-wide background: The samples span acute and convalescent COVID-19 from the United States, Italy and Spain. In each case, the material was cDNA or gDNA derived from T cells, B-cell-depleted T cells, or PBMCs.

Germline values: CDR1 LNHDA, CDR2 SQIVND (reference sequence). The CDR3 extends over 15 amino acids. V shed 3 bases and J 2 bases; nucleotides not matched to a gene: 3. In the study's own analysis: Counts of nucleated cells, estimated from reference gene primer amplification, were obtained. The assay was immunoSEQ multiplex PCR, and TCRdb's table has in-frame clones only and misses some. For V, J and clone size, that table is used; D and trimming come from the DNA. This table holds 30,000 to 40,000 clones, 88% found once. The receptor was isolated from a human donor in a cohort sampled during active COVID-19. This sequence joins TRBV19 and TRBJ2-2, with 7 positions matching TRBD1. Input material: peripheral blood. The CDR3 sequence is CASSMGQTNTGELFF. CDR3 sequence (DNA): TGTGCCAGTAGTATGGGACAGACCAACACCGGGGAGCTGTTTTTT.